The rows below give T cell receptor beta chains drawn from one sample of a study of metastatic and nonmetastatic thyroid tumors. With MiXCR, TCRdb called clones anew from the PCR reads. This table has approximately 41,000 clones, 20% to 25% appearing once. Sample: tumor tissue. Receptor source: a female donor with papillary thyroid cancer or a benign thyroid nodule (not recorded which). Some clones in this sample may be carry-over from other donors' samples. CDR3s include the opening cysteine and the closing phenylalanine or tryptophan. D genes are given only for firm matches. Clone size is stated in some rows and not others, as once, few, many or a class when expanded.

-	-	TRBV5-1	TRBJ1-1	12	CASSFEGFESFF	TGCGCCAGCAGCTTTGAGGGCTTTGAATCTTTCTTT
-	few	TRBV2	TRBJ2-1	14	CASSQSGTRNEQFF	TGTGCCAGCAGTCAATCCGGGACCCGCAATGAGCAGTTCTTC
-	many	TRBV19	TRBJ1-1	14	CASSIMGYGTEAFF	TGTGCCAGTAGTATTATGGGATATGGCACTGAAGCTTTCTTT
-	few	TRBV12-5	TRBJ2-2	12	CASGLSPGELFF	TGTGCTAGTGGTTTGTCCCCCGGGGAGCTGTTTTTT
-	once	TRBV5-1	TRBJ1-1	15	CASSLGGDAGARAFF	TGCGCCAGCAGCTTGGGAGGTGACGCGGGGGCAAGAGCTTTCTTT
TRBD1	many	TRBV19	TRBJ1-2	16	CATRVTQGQGMDGYTF	TGTGCCACCAGGGTCACCCAGGGACAGGGGATGGATGGCTACACCTTC
TRBD1	medium-sized	TRBV25-1	TRBJ2-7	15	CASSEIGTGESEQYF	TGTGCCAGCAGTGAAATCGGGACAGGGGAATCCGAGCAGTACTTC
TRBD1	few	TRBV6-2/TRBV6-3	TRBJ1-5	19	CASSYPTGGPRGGNHPQHF	TGTGCCAGCAGTTACCCGACAGGGGGGCCGCGGGGAGGCAATCATCCCCAGCATTTT
TRBD1	many	TRBV6-1	TRBJ1-1	13	CASSVQGATEAFF	TGTGCCAGCAGTGTTCAGGGGGCTACTGAAGCTTTCTTT
TRBD1	medium-sized	TRBV3-1	TRBJ1-2	15	CASSQKNRGHGGYTF	TGTGCCAGCAGCCAGAAAAACAGGGGGCACGGCGGCTACACCTTC
-	-	TRBV30	TRBJ2-7	13	CAWSRPDYYEQYF	TGTGCCTGGAGTCGGCCTGACTACTACGAGCAGTACTTC
-	-	TRBV20-1	TRBJ1-2	16	CSARDDLTILPYGYTF	TGCAGTGCTAGAGATGATTTGACCATTCTCCCCTATGGCTACACCTTC
-	once	TRBV13	TRBJ2-3	15	CASSLLGGSTDTQYF	TGTGCCAGCAGCTTACTAGGCGGGAGCACAGATACGCAGTATTTT
-	-	TRBV19	TRBJ2-7	15	CASSPSELSPYEQYF	TGTGCCAGTAGTCCGTCGGAGTTGTCCCCCTACGAGCAGTACTTC
TRBD2	many	TRBV10-3	TRBJ2-1	16	CAISESLAGGYNEQFF	TGTGCCATCAGTGAGTCACTAGCGGGGGGTTACAATGAGCAGTTCTTC
-	few	TRBV28	TRBJ1-2	15	CASSLVVQGLYGYTF	TGTGCCAGCAGTCTGGTCGTACAGGGATTATATGGCTACACCTTC
-	-	TRBV3-1	TRBJ1-2	13	CASSRQSPYGYTF	TGTGCCAGCAGCCGGCAGTCGCCCTATGGCTACACCTTC
TRBD2	-	TRBV20-1	TRBJ2-7	17	CSANSGLAGPSSYEQYF	TGCAGTGCTAATTCGGGACTAGCGGGGCCGAGCTCCTACGAGCAGTACTTC
-	once	TRBV5-1	TRBJ2-5	15	CASSFGARGQETQYF	TGCGCCAGCAGCTTTGGAGCCCGCGGCCAAGAGACCCAGTACTTC
-	once	TRBV20-1	TRBJ2-7	11	CSFGVAYEQYF	TGCAGCTTCGGGGTAGCCTACGAGCAGTACTTC
TRBD2	many	TRBV3-1	TRBJ2-2	15	CASSHGTSGTGELFF	TGTGCCAGCAGCCACGGGACTAGCGGCACCGGGGAGCTGTTTTTT
-	many	TRBV24-1	TRBJ2-1	12	CATSVPQGEQFF	TGTGCCACCAGTGTCCCCCAGGGCGAGCAGTTCTTC
TRBD1	many	TRBV12-3/TRBV12-4	TRBJ2-7	13	CASSWGQAYEQYF	TGTGCCAGCAGTTGGGGACAGGCCTACGAGCAGTACTTC
TRBD2	few	TRBV6-1	TRBJ2-7	15	CASSNFTSGTGEQYF	TGTGCCAGCAGTAACTTCACTAGCGGGACTGGCGAGCAGTACTTC
TRBD2	-	TRBV5-1	TRBJ2-7	15	CASSRGLAGGPEQYF	TGCGCCAGCAGCCGGGGACTAGCGGGAGGGCCGGAGCAGTACTTC
-	many	TRBV18	TRBJ1-6	15	CASSPPGPLNSPLHF	TGTGCCAGCTCACCACCAGGTCCCCTTAATTCACCCCTCCACTTT
-	many	TRBV4-1	TRBJ1-4	16	CASSQVLTLPNEKLFF	TGCGCCAGCAGCCAAGTTTTAACCCTCCCCAATGAAAAACTGTTTTTT
-	few	TRBV3-1	TRBJ2-7	16	CASSQDVGLSSYEQYF	TGTGCCAGCAGCCAAGATGTGGGGCTGAGCTCCTACGAGCAGTACTTC
-	-	TRBV7-9	TRBJ1-5	11	CASRKVQPQHF	TGTGCCAGCCGAAAGGTTCAGCCCCAGCATTTT
-	-	TRBV6-6	TRBJ1-6	15	CASSYTTGSNSPLHF	TGTGCCAGCAGTTACACTACAGGATCGAATTCACCCCTCCACTTT
-	many	TRBV5-1	TRBJ1-2	11	CASGGDYGYTF	TGCGCCAGCGGAGGGGACTATGGCTACACCTTC
-	-	TRBV29-1	TRBJ2-7	14	CSVEVFGGNYKQYF	TGCAGCGTTGAAGTATTTGGAGGGAACTACAAGCAGTACTTC
-	many	TRBV12-3/TRBV12-4	TRBJ1-1	14	CASSPTGGRTEAFF	TGTGCCAGCAGTCCGACGGGGGGGCGGACTGAAGCTTTCTTT
-	many	TRBV7-6	TRBJ2-7	12	CASSSFTYEQYF	TGTGCCAGCAGCTCGTTTACCTACGAGCAGTACTTC
TRBD1	few	TRBV6-1	TRBJ2-5	16	CASSEIPGQGSETQYF	TGTGCCAGCAGTGAGATCCCGGGACAGGGTTCGGAGACCCAGTACTTC
-	-	TRBV7-2	TRBJ2-7	11	CASSLKYEQYF	TGTGCCAGCAGCTTAAAATACGAGCAGTACTTC
-	many	TRBV29-1	TRBJ2-7	13	CSVESEATYEQYF	TGCAGCGTTGAGTCCGAGGCTACCTACGAGCAGTACTTC
TRBD1	-	TRBV6-1	TRBJ1-2	14	CASSDYRGRDGYTF	TGTGCCAGCAGTGACTACAGGGGAAGGGATGGCTACACCTTC
-	-	TRBV19	TRBJ1-1	15	CASKPGLDWNTEAFF	TGTGCCAGTAAGCCAGGTCTTGACTGGAACACTGAAGCTTTCTTT
-	many	TRBV11-2	TRBJ1-2	15	CASSPTGSTSHGYTF	TGTGCCAGCAGCCCCACAGGGTCCACCTCTCATGGCTACACCTTC
-	-	TRBV6-9	TRBJ2-7	12	CASSFHGDEQYF	TGTGCCAGCAGTTTCCATGGCGACGAGCAGTACTTC
TRBD2	few	TRBV28	TRBJ2-1	13	CASSSGGSNEQFF	TGTGCCAGCAGTTCGGGGGGATCCAATGAGCAGTTCTTC
TRBD1	-	TRBV28	TRBJ1-2	15	CTSSFSRGLIYGYTF	TGTACCAGCAGCTTCAGTAGGGGGCTGATCTATGGCTACACCTTC
TRBD1	-	TRBV20-1	TRBJ1-1	14	CSARAPTGFTEAFF	TGCAGTGCTAGAGCCCCGACAGGGTTCACTGAAGCTTTCTTT
-	few	TRBV28	TRBJ2-3	14	CSSQGTPHRDTQYF	TGTAGTTCCCAGGGGACCCCGCACCGAGATACGCAGTATTTT
-	once	TRBV18	TRBJ2-7	15	CASSLGPRDPHEQYF	TGTGCCAGCTCGCTTGGACCGAGGGATCCCCACGAGCAGTACTTC
-	-	TRBV6-4	TRBJ2-7	14	CASFLGQGQDEQYF	TGTGCCAGCTTTCTGGGGCAGGGACAAGACGAGCAGTACTTC
-	-	TRBV7-2	TRBJ2-7	13	CASSPGRDYEQYF	TGTGCCAGCAGCCCGGGGCGTGACTACGAGCAGTACTTC
TRBD1	-	TRBV12-3/TRBV12-4	TRBJ2-1	13	CASSLTGGTEQFF	TGTGCCAGCAGCCTGACAGGGGGCACTGAGCAGTTCTTC
-	-	TRBV5-6	TRBJ2-1	19	CASSPSGVKMISGYNEQFF	TGTGCCAGCAGCCCTTCCGGGGTCAAGATGATTTCAGGCTACAATGAGCAGTTCTTC